This entry is about one T cell receptor (beta chain). In this sample, this clone turned up once. Its antigen is not yet known. Base quality data are lacking; no much larger clone is found one base away. Receptor libraries were prepared by the immunoSEQ multiplex PCR assay. TCRdb took this table from immuneACCESS and kept in-frame rearrangements with V and J called. Such tables lack part of the clones; where checked against another copy, unresolved V genes explain under half of the gap, and the rest is unexplained. The sample data list some 130,000 clones, and roughly 96% of these were observed just once. The top ten constitute 0.44% of the sample. The entry originates in a study of T cell changes during pregnancy in multiple sclerosis (dated 2019 in TCRdb). Regarding the complete study: In women with multiple sclerosis, the researchers looked at how the T cell repertoire shifted as pregnancy progressed.

The germline V end is reduced by 0 bases and the J end by 3 bases; junction bases left unmatched: 3. There are 14 amino acids in the CDR3, from cysteine to phenylalanine inclusive. Only CDR3 DNA is held: 42 bases, read in frame from base 1. CDR1 and CDR2, looked up from the germline V gene (reference sequence), are GTSNPN and SVGIG. This chain joins TRBV30 to TRBJ2-3; 7 bases in between match TRBD1. The receptor was isolated from a female donor with multiple sclerosis, enrolled in a pregnancy study. The material was peripheral blood, obtained after pregnancy. The nucleotide sequence reads TGTGCCTGGAGTGTAAGACAGGGAACAGATACGCAGTATTTT. It codes for CAWSVRQGTDTQYF.